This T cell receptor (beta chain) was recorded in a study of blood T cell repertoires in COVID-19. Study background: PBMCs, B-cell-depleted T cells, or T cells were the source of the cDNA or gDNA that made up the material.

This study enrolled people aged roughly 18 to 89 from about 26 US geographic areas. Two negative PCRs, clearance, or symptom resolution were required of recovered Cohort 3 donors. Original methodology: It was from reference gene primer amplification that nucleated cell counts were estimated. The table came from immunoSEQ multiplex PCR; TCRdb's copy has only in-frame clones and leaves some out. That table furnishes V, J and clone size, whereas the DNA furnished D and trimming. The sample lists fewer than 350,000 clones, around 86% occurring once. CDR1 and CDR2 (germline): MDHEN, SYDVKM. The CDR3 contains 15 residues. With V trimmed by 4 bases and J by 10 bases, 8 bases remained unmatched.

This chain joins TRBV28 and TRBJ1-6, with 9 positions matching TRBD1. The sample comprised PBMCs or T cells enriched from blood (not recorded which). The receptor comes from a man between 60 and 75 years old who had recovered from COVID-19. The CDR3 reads CASSSLRTGVSPLHF. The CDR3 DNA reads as TGTGCCAGCAGTTCCCTACGGACAGGGGTGTCACCCCTCCACTTT.